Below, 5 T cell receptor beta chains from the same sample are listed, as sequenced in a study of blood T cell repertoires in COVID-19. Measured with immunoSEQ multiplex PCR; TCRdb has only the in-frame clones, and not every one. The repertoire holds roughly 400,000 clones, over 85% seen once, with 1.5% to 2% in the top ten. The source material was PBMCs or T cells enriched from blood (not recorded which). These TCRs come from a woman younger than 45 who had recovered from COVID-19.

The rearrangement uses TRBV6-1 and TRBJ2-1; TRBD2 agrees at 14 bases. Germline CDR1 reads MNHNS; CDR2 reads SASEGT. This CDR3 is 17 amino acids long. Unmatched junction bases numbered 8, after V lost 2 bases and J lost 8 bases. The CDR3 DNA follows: TGTGCCAGCAGTGAAAGGGGGACTAGCGGGAGAGGCCATGAGCAGTTCTTC. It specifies CASSERGTSGRGHEQFF.

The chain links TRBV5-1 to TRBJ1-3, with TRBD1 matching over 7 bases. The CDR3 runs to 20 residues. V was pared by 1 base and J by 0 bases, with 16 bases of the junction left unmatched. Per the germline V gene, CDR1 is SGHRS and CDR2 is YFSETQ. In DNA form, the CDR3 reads TGCGCCAGCAGCTTGCGACTCCGGGACAGTGTACCCTCCTCTGGAAACACCATATATTTT. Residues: CASSLRLRDSVPSSGNTIYF.

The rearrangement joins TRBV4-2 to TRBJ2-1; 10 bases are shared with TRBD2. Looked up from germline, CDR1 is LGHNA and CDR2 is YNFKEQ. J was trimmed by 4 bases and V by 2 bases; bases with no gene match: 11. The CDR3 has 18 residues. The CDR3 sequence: CASSQTTPGTSEYNEQFF. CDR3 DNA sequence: TGTGCCAGCAGCCAAACCACCCCCGGGACTAGCGAGTACAATGAGCAGTTCTTC.

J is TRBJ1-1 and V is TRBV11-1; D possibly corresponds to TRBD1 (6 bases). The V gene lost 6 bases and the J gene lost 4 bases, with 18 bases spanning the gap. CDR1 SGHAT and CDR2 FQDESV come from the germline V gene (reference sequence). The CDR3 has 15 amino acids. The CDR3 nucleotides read TGTGCCAGCAGTTTGCAGGGGTTTGATGTCACTGAAGCTTTCTTT. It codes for CASSLQGFDVTEAFF.

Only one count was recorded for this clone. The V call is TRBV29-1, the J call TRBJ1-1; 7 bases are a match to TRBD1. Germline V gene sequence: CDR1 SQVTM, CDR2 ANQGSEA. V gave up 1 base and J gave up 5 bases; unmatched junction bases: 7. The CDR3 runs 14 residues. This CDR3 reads CSVEGQGGKTEAFF. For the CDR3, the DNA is TGCAGCGTTGAAGGCCAGGGGGGAAAAACTGAAGCTTTCTTT.